The clone carrying this T cell receptor (beta chain) has just one count. Its antigen is unknown. The assay was immunoSEQ multiplex PCR, and TCRdb's table has in-frame clones only and misses some. The sample shows over 80,000 clones, 91% of them seen only once. This sample is drawn from a study of graft-versus-host responses after intestinal transplantation. About the research overall: The study gave all recipients anti-thymocyte globulin induction, then tacrolimus and steroids for 2 to 3 years. Notes on the study in general: Early post-transplant declines in HvG were associated with peak levels of circulating GvH clones.

The clonotype comes from a human donor who was the organ donor for an intestinal transplant. The source was unstimulated CD4+ T cells sorted from spleen or lymph node cells, collected before transplant.

Here the CDR3 reads CASSRDSNNQPQHF. The CDR3 DNA reads TGTGCCAGCAGTCGAGACAGCAACAATCAGCCCCAGCATTTT. V and J are TRBV7-2 and TRBJ1-5; a weak D match, TRBD1 (5 bases). Trimming pared 6 bases from V and 3 bases from J, leaving 12 bases between. The length of the CDR3 is 14 residues. Germline CDR1 SGHTA, CDR2 FQGNSA.